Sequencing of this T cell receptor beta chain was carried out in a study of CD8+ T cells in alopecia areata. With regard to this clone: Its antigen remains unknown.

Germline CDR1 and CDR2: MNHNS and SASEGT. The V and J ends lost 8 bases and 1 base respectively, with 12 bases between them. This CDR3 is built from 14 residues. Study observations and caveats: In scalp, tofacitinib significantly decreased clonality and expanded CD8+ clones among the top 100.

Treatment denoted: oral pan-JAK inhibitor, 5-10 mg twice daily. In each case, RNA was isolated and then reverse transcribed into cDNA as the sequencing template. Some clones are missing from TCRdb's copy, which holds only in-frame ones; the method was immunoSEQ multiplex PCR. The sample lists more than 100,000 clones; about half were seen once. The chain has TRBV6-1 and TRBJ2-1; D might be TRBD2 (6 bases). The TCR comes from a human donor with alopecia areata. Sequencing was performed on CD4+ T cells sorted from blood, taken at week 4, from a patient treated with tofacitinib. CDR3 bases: TGTGCCAGCCTCCTACGGGGGTCCTACAATGAGCAGTTCTTC. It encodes CASLLRGSYNEQFF.